These 14 T cell receptor beta chains came from one sample sequenced in a study of post-analysis software for immune sequencing data. Antigens for these TCRs are unknown. Every TCR beta cDNA library bore unique molecular identifiers. TCRdb re-analysed the PCR reads in MiXCR, keeping a single row per CDR3 protein. The repertoire holds hundreds of thousands of distinct CDR3 sequences, with around 53% as singletons. Whole-study results and caveats: A handful of TRBV segments (TRBV5-6, TRBV5-1 and TRBV20-1 among them) occurred more frequently in patients than in controls.

The specimen was blood. These receptors all come from a girl between 5 and 17 years old with multiple sclerosis.

The rearrangement joins TRBV3-1 to TRBJ2-1; the match to TRBD2 covers 9 bases. The V and J ends lost 0 bases and 4 bases, in that order; junction bases with no gene match: 4. Per germline, CDR1 LGHDT and CDR2 YNNKEL (reference sequence). The CDR3 is 16 residues long. In nucleotides, the CDR3 is TGTGCCAGCAGCCAAGACCCTAGCGGGACTTACAATGAGCAGTTCTTC. Encoded protein: CASSQDPSGTYNEQFF.

This chain connects TRBV11-2 to TRBJ2-5, with 7 bases fitting TRBD1. The CDR3 is 16 residues long. V lost 4 bases and J lost 0; bases outside the gene matches: 8. Germline V gene data show CDR1 as SGHAT and CDR2 as FQNNGV. In nucleotides, the CDR3 is TGTGCCAGCAGCTCTGGACAGGCACGGTACCAAGAGACCCAGTACTTC. Encoded protein: CASSSGQARYQETQYF.

The chain carries TRBV20-1 and TRBJ2-7; D uncertain. This CDR3 is built from 14 residues. Trimming removed 3 bases from V and 2 bases from J, with 14 bases in between. CDR1 DFQATT and CDR2 SNEGSKA come from the germline V gene (reference sequence). The CDR3 loop is CSASDGTVAYEQYF. CDR3 in DNA: TGCAGTGCTAGTGACGGTACAGTAGCCTACGAGCAGTACTTC.

The chain couples TRBV3-1 to TRBJ1-5; D is perhaps TRBD1 (5 bases). V lost 3 bases to trimming and J lost 7 bases, with 7 bases between them. The CDR3 has 12 amino acids. The V gene's germline CDR1 is LGHDT and CDR2 YNNKEL (reference sequence). CDR3 DNA sequence: TGTGCCAGCAGCCAGGGGGAACAGCCCCAGCATTTT. It translates to CASSQGEQPQHF.

The rearrangement uses TRBV3-1 and TRBJ2-7; 7 nucleotides align to TRBD2. The assigned J gene may be wrong: the sequence end matches TRBJ2-5 better. Germline CDR1 is LGHDT and CDR2 is YNNKEL (reference sequence). The CDR3 spans 17 residues. The CDR3 protein is CASSHALRTAGAETQYF. DNA for the CDR3: TGTGCCAGCAGCCATGCCCTAAGAACGGCGGGAGCAGAGACCCAGTACTTC.

The chain joins TRBV9 to TRBJ1-6; D is unclear. V was shortened by 0 bases and J by 7 bases, with 11 bases between the two germline ends. The CDR3 loop spans 15 amino acids. The germline V gene encodes CDR1 SGDLS and CDR2 YYNGEE. The CDR3 sequence: CASSVESHTNSPLHF. CDR3 in DNA: TGTGCCAGCAGCGTAGAGTCCCATACCAATTCACCCCTCCACTTT.

J is TRBJ2-3 and V is TRBV7-9; weak D call: TRBD1 (6 bases). CDR1 and CDR2 from the germline V gene are SEHNR and FQNEAQ (reference sequence). V lost 5 bases, J lost 0 bases, and 15 bases lay in between. CDR3 size: 16 residues. The CDR3 protein is CASSPGALLSTDTQYF. The CDR3, as DNA: TGTGCCAGCAGCCCAGGGGCCCTCCTAAGCACAGATACGCAGTATTTT.

The gene calls are TRBV12-3 or TRBV12-4 and TRBJ2-7; 9 nucleotides agree with TRBD2. CDR3 length: 16 residues. V lost 3 bases, J lost 7 bases, and 13 bases stayed unmatched. CDR3 DNA: TGTGCCAGCAGTTTTGGGCTAGCGGGAAGAATGTCAGAGCAGTACTTC. It specifies CASSFGLAGRMSEQYF.

The chain employs TRBV5-6 and TRBJ2-1; D gene unclear. The CDR3 length is 12 residues. Trimming removed 1 base at V and 7 bases at J, with 6 bases between. Per the germline V gene, CDR1 is SGHDT and CDR2 is YYEEEE. In nucleotides, the CDR3 is TGTGCCAGCAGCTTGTTCGCAAATGAGCAGTTCTTC. It translates to CASSLFANEQFF.

This chain links TRBV10-3 with TRBJ2-7; either TRBD1 or TRBD2 may supply D (5 bases each). CDR3 size: 16 residues. Germline values: CDR1 ENHRY, CDR2 SYGVKD. V was shortened by 4 bases and J by 0 bases, with 16 bases between the two germline ends. This CDR3 is CAISAQPGPVSYEQYF. The CDR3, as DNA: TGTGCCATCAGTGCGCAACCGGGACCGGTCTCCTACGAGCAGTACTTC.

The gene calls are TRBV20-1 and TRBJ2-3; 16 bases agree with TRBD2. The CDR3 is 15 residues long. Germline values: CDR1 DFQATT, CDR2 SNEGSKA (reference sequence). The J segment lost 6 bases and the V segment lost 4 bases, leaving 4 bases of the junction unmatched. The CDR3 DNA is TGCAGTGCTACTGGGACTAGCGGGAGGGCCGATACGCAGTATTTT. This gives the protein CSATGTSGRADTQYF.

The J gene is TRBJ1-6, the V gene TRBV6-5; 7 bases map to TRBD1. V lost 4 bases to trimming and J lost 4 bases; unmatched junction nucleotides: 4. Germline CDR1 reads MNHEY; CDR2 reads SVGAGI. This CDR3 is 15 amino acids long. The CDR3 region has the DNA TGTGCCAGCAGTTTTGGGACAGCATATAATTCACCCCTCCACTTT. Its translation is CASSFGTAYNSPLHF.

The genes are TRBV29-1 and TRBJ2-1; D may be TRBD1 or TRBD2 (5 bases each). Germline V lookup: CDR1 SQVTM, CDR2 ANQGSEA. V lost 7 bases and J lost 13, with 23 bases in between. The CDR3 runs to 13 residues. This chain's CDR3 is CSADGASPRGQFF. Written as DNA, the CDR3 is TGCAGCGCCGACGGGGCCAGCCCTCGTGGACAGTTCTTC.

This clonotype was seen only once. The chain has TRBV9 and TRBJ2-2; D may be TRBD1 (5 bases). CDR1 SGDLS and CDR2 YYNGEE come from the germline V gene. The CDR3 runs 13 residues. Trimming took off 4 bases at V and 4 bases at J, with 8 bases between the two ends. CDR3 loop: CASSKTVTGELFF. Written as DNA, the CDR3 is TGTGCCAGCAGCAAGACAGTCACCGGGGAGCTGTTTTTT.